Listed below are T cell receptor beta chains from one sample, sequenced in a study of blood T cell repertoires in COVID-19. Data came from immunoSEQ multiplex PCR; TCRdb stores just in-frame clones and leaves some out. This sample has 150,000 or so clones, with about four fifths found just once. Sequences were obtained from PBMCs or T cells enriched from blood (not recorded which). Receptor source: a woman aged 60-75 years who had recovered from COVID-19. The CDR3 runs from the conserved cysteine through the conserved F or W. Fields, in order: V gene, CDR3 length, J gene, CDR3 protein.

>TRBV9|13|TRBJ2-1
CASSVATYYEQFF
>TRBV6-1|16|TRBJ2-4
CASSGHPEGAKNIQYF
>TRBV14|14|TRBJ2-4
CASSQTGMRHIQYF
>TRBV12-5|13|TRBJ1-1
CASSEGWNTEAFF
>TRBV6-5|13|TRBJ1-2
CASSYSFRYGYTF
>TRBV2|15|TRBJ1-5
CASGRDRGEYQPQHF
>TRBV11-3|14|TRBJ2-2
CASSLDRGTGELFF
>TRBV2|16|TRBJ2-4
CASRDRGILAKNIQYF
>TRBV9|14|TRBJ2-7
CASSVEDRAYEQYF
>TRBV7-8|12|TRBJ2-7
CASSLGSYEQYF
>TRBV7-9|15|TRBJ2-3
CASSTSETELDTQYF
>TRBV2|13|TRBJ1-6
CASSDRGNSPLHF
>TRBV19|14|TRBJ1-2
CASSYKQGNYGYTF
>TRBV30|11|TRBJ1-2
CAGMQGAGYTF
>TRBV5-8|15|TRBJ2-2
CASTPFAGGTGELFF
>TRBV14|15|TRBJ1-1
CASSQDRGLNTEAFF
>TRBV7-9|15|TRBJ1-2
CASSLLRGKGYGYTF
>TRBV29-1|14|TRBJ2-7
CSVPLDRGSYEQYF
>TRBV25-1|16|TRBJ2-7
CASSDPTGTGLYEQYF
>TRBV5-1|13|TRBJ2-5
CASRAGSGETQYF
>TRBV19|17|TRBJ1-3
CASSIEHKSNSGNTIYF
>TRBV2|11|TRBJ2-1
CASSLYNEQFF
>TRBV21-1|15|TRBJ1-3
CATHRGDHSGNTIYF
>TRBV6-1|15|TRBJ2-2
CASSEDSGWMGELFF
>TRBV10-3|14|TRBJ2-1
CAISEAGGLNEQFF
>TRBV11-3|13|TRBJ2-3
CASSYRGTDTQYF
>TRBV27|15|TRBJ1-4
CASSLWGQGNEKLFF
>TRBV15|14|TRBJ1-5
CATSRQGQLQPQHF
>TRBV23-1|20|TRBJ2-2
CASKKWGTGGPESNTGELFF
>TRBV12-5|12|TRBJ2-7
CASGFYPYEQYF
>TRBV10-3|14|TRBJ2-7
CAISESGGSYEQYF
>TRBV9|15|TRBJ1-1
CASSVAGEMNTEAFF
>TRBV7-3|17|TRBJ1-5
CASSRRMGQGGNQPQHF
>TRBV5-8|13|TRBJ1-2
CASSWDREYGYTF
>TRBV28|13|TRBJ2-5
CASRTGLWETQYF
>TRBV11-2|16|TRBJ1-4
CASSRNNRDLGEKLFF
>TRBV7-2|13|TRBJ1-5
CASSLARTGQLEF
>TRBV5-1|15|TRBJ2-1
CASEGTGGLSNEQFF
>TRBV3-1/TRBV3-2|15|TRBJ1-1
CASSPRGQGNTEAFF
>TRBV25-1|16|TRBJ2-5
CASSERRTGGGETQYF
>TRBV6-5|13|TRBJ1-5
CAGRDGPMGPQHF
>TRBV30|15|TRBJ1-5
CAWGEDRASNQPQHF
>TRBV5-1|18|TRBJ1-1
CASSLKAMGQGRGTEAFF
>TRBV9|16|TRBJ1-5
CASSVGGDRGNQPQHF
>TRBV19|13|TRBJ1-2
CASSINREYGYTF
>TRBV2|13|TRBJ1-2
CAGSTGLRYGYTF
>TRBV7-3|15|TRBJ2-6
CASSPGGSGANVLTF
>TRBV7-2|16|TRBJ1-3
CASSLVPDLGGNTIYF
>TRBV6-4|13|TRBJ2-1
CASRTGGRNEQFF
>TRBV30|14|TRBJ1-2
CAWSVQTGNYGYTF
>TRBV2|15|TRBJ2-5
CASSEAGGPGETQYF
>TRBV7-8|14|TRBJ2-7
CASSLTGTSYEQYF
>TRBV5-1|15|TRBJ1-1
CASTLGQGRNTEAFF